The T cell receptor beta chain described here comes from a study of OX40 agonist ivuxolimab in advanced cancers. Whole-study context: Hepatocellular carcinoma, melanoma, renal cell or head and neck cancer occurred in dose-escalation patients. Two patients with cutaneous melanoma and one with hepatocellular carcinoma, three in total, showed partial responses. Overall study findings and caveats: Low normalized T-cell clonal expansion also characterized some of the nonresponders.

This clone appeared once. Its antigen is unidentified. Data came from immunoSEQ multiplex PCR; TCRdb stores just in-frame clones and leaves some out. In the table there are 60,000 to 65,000 clones, 92% of which are singletons. This receptor was obtained from an adult with an advanced solid tumor such as melanoma, head and neck, liver or kidney cancer. Sequenced here: CD4+ or CD8+ T cells sorted from blood, sampled in a trial of the OX40 agonist ivuxolimab.

The CDR3: CASNSPYEQYF. CDR3 sequence (DNA): TGTGCCAGCAATAGCCCCTACGAGCAGTACTTC. The chain recombines TRBV6-5 with TRBJ2-7; no reliable D call. The CDR3 consists of 11 residues. Germline V lookup: CDR1 MNHEY, CDR2 SVGAGI. V gave up 7 bases and J gave up 2 bases, with 6 bases separating them.